The 10 T cell receptor beta chains presented below share a single source sample, sequenced in a study of early T cells in non-severe SARS-CoV-2 infection. A single record per CDR3 protein comes from TCRdb applying MiXCR to the 5' RACE reads. The data contain about 55,000 distinct CDR3 sequences, approximately 6.3% of them seen just once; the ten biggest clones take up 5.8%. The starting material was whole blood, obtained at baseline. The source is an adult who was a healthcare worker with PCR-confirmed SARS-CoV-2 infection or an uninfected control (not recorded which).

In its sample, this clonotype was seen many times. The chain employs TRBV29-1 and TRBJ2-7; 9 nucleotides agree with TRBD2. The CDR3 is 14 residues long. Germline V gene lookup returns CDR1 SQVTM and CDR2 ANQGSEA. The V and J ends lost 6 bases and 4 bases, in that order; junction bases with no gene match: 10. The CDR3 DNA reads TGCAGCGTCGTTAGCGGGGGAATTGAGTACGAGCAGTACTTC. It codes for CSVVSGGIEYEQYF.

Ten or more counts support this clonotype. The chain recombines TRBV7-2 with TRBJ1-2; no definite D call. V was clipped by 5 bases and J by 5 bases, with 9 bases between them. From germline, CDR1 is SGHTA and CDR2 FQGNSA. The CDR3 spans 12 residues. The CDR3 spells CASSMQNYGYTF. CDR3 DNA sequence: TGTGCCAGCAGCATGCAGAATTATGGCTACACCTTC.

At least ten counts were recorded for this clonotype. The rearrangement uses TRBV4-2 and TRBJ2-7; TRBD1 agrees at 7 bases. Losses at the gene ends were 4 bases for V and 2 bases for J; bases not matched to a gene: 14. CDR3 size: 17 residues. CDR1 and CDR2 from the germline V gene are LGHNA and YNFKEQ. The CDR3 nucleotides are TGTGCCAGCAGCCTCAGACCACGAGACAGGGAACCCTACGAGCAGTACTTC. As protein: CASSLRPRDREPYEQYF.

This clonotype was picked up many times. V gene TRBV4-1 combines with J gene TRBJ1-6; perhaps TRBD1 as D (5 bases). V was pared by 0 bases and J by 10 bases, with 16 bases between. This CDR3 spans 16 amino acids. Germline loops: CDR1 MGHRA, CDR2 YSYEKL. The CDR3 here is CASSQDPGRGGSPLHF. In DNA form, the CDR3 reads TGCGCCAGCAGCCAAGATCCAGGGCGGGGTGGGTCACCCCTCCACTTT.

The table lists this clonotype with many counts. The chain couples TRBV7-2 to TRBJ2-3; no firm D call. Germline CDR1 is SGHTA and CDR2 is FQGNSA. This CDR3 region has 15 residues. Trimming shortened V by 4 bases and J by 0 bases, and 11 bases separated the two germline ends. In nucleotides, the CDR3 is TGTGCCAGCAGCTCTTTGACTTTTAGCACAGATACGCAGTATTTT. Amino acid sequence: CASSSLTFSTDTQYF.

This clonotype was seen only a few times. The V call is TRBV7-6, the J call TRBJ2-5; maybe TRBD2 (5 bases). Germline V CDR1 and CDR2: SGHVS, FNYEAQ. This CDR3 has 14 amino acids. Trimming stripped 4 bases from V and 3 bases from J, with 12 bases between. CDR3 sequence: CASSSRPEEETQYF. CDR3 DNA: TGTGCCAGCAGCTCTCGCCCGGAGGAAGAGACCCAGTACTTC.

V is TRBV20-1 and J is TRBJ2-3; the D gene is possibly TRBD2 (5 bases). This CDR3 spans 13 amino acids. Germline lookup yields CDR1 DFQATT and CDR2 SNEGSKA (reference sequence). Trimming took off 6 bases at V and 2 bases at J, with 12 bases between the two ends. The chain's CDR3 is CSAPVALTDTQYF. The CDR3 DNA reads TGCAGTGCCCCTGTAGCGCTCACAGATACGCAGTATTTT.

This clonotype was recorded at least ten times. Germline is not matched at one junction end, which may reflect a read error. The chain uses TRBV2 and TRBJ2-1; D uncertain. The CDR3 is 10 residues long. The V gene's germline CDR1 is SNHLY and CDR2 FYNNEI. This chain's CDR3 is CASSYIEQFF. As DNA, the CDR3 is TGTGCCAGCTCGTACATTGAGCAGTTCTTC.

This clonotype was counted a few times. This chain links TRBV7-6 with TRBJ2-7; the D is unclear. Germline CDR1 and CDR2: SGHVS and FNYEAQ. Trimming stripped 3 bases from V and 6 bases from J, with 9 bases between. The CDR3 sequence is 12 residues long. CDR3 protein: CASSLDGFEQYF. As DNA, the CDR3 is TGTGCCAGCAGCTTGGACGGATTCGAGCAGTACTTC.

The J gene is TRBJ2-5, the V gene TRBV11-2; D is perhaps TRBD1 (6 bases). Trimming cost V 5 bases and J 0 bases, with 10 bases left between them. The CDR3 length is 14 residues. Per the germline V gene, CDR1 is SGHAT and CDR2 is FQNNGV. The CDR3 sequence is CASSRNRDQETQYF. Written as DNA, the CDR3 is TGTGCCAGCAGCAGAAACAGGGACCAAGAGACCCAGTACTTC.